These 3 T cell receptor beta chains originate from one sample sequenced in a study of blood T cell repertoires in COVID-19. The assay was immunoSEQ multiplex PCR, and TCRdb's table has in-frame clones only and misses some. The repertoire includes roughly 140,000 clones, 75% to 90% of them detected once, and approximately 2.8% sits in the top ten. Source material: peripheral blood. The receptors were gathered from an older woman with active COVID-19.

The chain recombines TRBV15 with TRBJ2-2; D unclear. Trimming cost V 3 bases and J 4 bases, with 12 bases left between them. The V gene's germline CDR1 is LNHNV and CDR2 YYDKDF (reference sequence). CDR3 length: 15 residues. CDR3 bases: TGTGCCACCAGCAGGCCTTTATCAGGCACCGGGGAGCTGTTTTTT. It yields the protein CATSRPLSGTGELFF.

This clone was recorded a few times. J is TRBJ1-2 and V is TRBV18, with D unresolved. The V end lost 2 bases, the J end lost 5 bases, and 12 bases lay between the germline ends. The CDR3 is made up of 14 amino acids. CDR1 and CDR2 from the germline V gene are KGHSH and LQKENI. For the CDR3, the DNA is TGTGCCAGCTCACCAAGGCCAGCGGGATATGGCTACACCTTC. As protein: CASSPRPAGYGYTF.

The chain links TRBV27 to TRBJ2-3; TRBD2 agrees at 11 bases. This CDR3 has 20 amino acids. The germline gives CDR1 MNHEY, CDR2 SMNVEV (reference sequence). Trimming took 7 bases from V and 0 from J; bases not matched to a gene: 18. CDR3 in DNA: TGTGCCAGCACCCCGGTGGGGGGAGGCCTAGCGGGAGGAAGCACAGATACGCAGTATTTT. Translation: CASTPVGGGLAGGSTDTQYF.